This entry lists 14 T cell receptor beta chains sequenced from one sample in a study of blood T cell repertoires in COVID-19 (TCRdb year 2020). Preparation of the library involved the immunoSEQ multiplex PCR assay. In TCRdb, the immuneACCESS table is reduced to in-frame sequences with V and J assigned. These tables do not hold every clone; where another copy was compared, an unresolved V gene accounts for under half, and the others remain unexplained. The sample has 200,000 to 250,000 clones on record, 75% to 90% of them singletons. The top ten constitute about 0.95% of the sample. The sample taken for sequencing was PBMCs or T cells enriched from blood (not recorded which). All receptors come from a man aged 50-59 years who had been exposed to COVID-19.

V gene TRBV28 combines with J gene TRBJ1-2; the match to TRBD1 covers 10 bases. V trimming: 4 bases; J trimming: 4 bases; junction bases outside the gene matches: 9. The CDR3 loop spans 16 amino acids. Germline V CDR1 and CDR2: MDHEN, SYDVKM. The CDR3 loop reads CASSSSLGQGSYGYTF. In DNA form, the CDR3 reads TGTGCCAGCAGTTCCTCGCTGGGACAGGGGAGCTATGGCTACACCTTC.

This chain uses TRBV14 with TRBJ2-3, with D unresolved. CDR3 length: 17 residues. Germline assignment: CDR1 SGHDN and CDR2 FVKESK. V was cut by 0 bases and J by 0 bases, with 13 bases left in between. The CDR3 loop is CASSQDLVRPSTDTQYF. The DNA for the CDR3 is TGTGCCAGCAGCCAAGATCTGGTCAGGCCAAGCACAGATACGCAGTATTTT.

This clone was picked up one time. The V gene is TRBV13, the J gene TRBJ1-3, with D possibly TRBD1 on 6 matching bases. Germline values: CDR1 PRHDT, CDR2 FYEKMQ (reference sequence). The V end lost 4 bases, the J end lost 3 bases, and 13 bases lay between the germline ends. The CDR3 contains 15 residues. The CDR3 reads CASSSIGQYGNTIYF. Here the CDR3 DNA reads TGTGCCAGCAGCTCAATTGGACAGTATGGAAACACCATATATTTT.

The rearrangement links TRBV2 to TRBJ2-7; 7 nucleotides align to TRBD1. The CDR3 sequence is 14 residues long. Germline V gene lookup returns CDR1 SNHLY and CDR2 FYNNEI. Unmatched junction bases numbered 9, after V lost 8 bases and J lost 2 bases. The CDR3, as DNA: TGTGCCAGCCGCCGAGGGGGCTCCACCTACGAGCAGTACTTC. Translating it yields CASRRGGSTYEQYF.

The V call is TRBV11-2, the J call TRBJ2-5; 7 nucleotides match TRBD2. V lost 2 bases to trimming and J lost 9 bases; unmatched junction nucleotides: 6. CDR1 is SGHAT, CDR2 FQNNGV, per germline. The CDR3 extends over 13 amino acids. This CDR3 reads CASSLHWGGSQYF. CDR3 nucleotide sequence: TGTGCCAGCAGCTTACATTGGGGAGGGTCCCAGTACTTC.

The chain has TRBV2 and TRBJ2-7, with 9 positions matching TRBD1. J lost 2 bases, V lost 4 bases, and 9 bases had no gene match. The CDR3 has 16 residues. In germline, CDR1 is SNHLY, CDR2 FYNNEI. The CDR3 DNA sequence: TGTGCCAGCAGTGCCCAAGAGGGACAGGGCGCCTACGAGCAGTACTTC. It specifies CASSAQEGQGAYEQYF. Combining the CDR3 with reference TRBV2 and TRBJ2-7 gives the whole variable domain EPEVTQTPSHQVTQMGQEVILRCVPISNHLYFYWYRQILGQKVEFLVSFYNNEISEKSEIFDDQFSVERPDGSNFTLKIRSTKLEDSAMYFCASSAQEGQGAYEQYFGPGTRLTVT.

The table lists this clone with a count of one. The rearrangement joins TRBV7-2 to TRBJ1-3; 8 bases align to TRBD1. CDR3 length: 16 amino acids. Per germline, CDR1 SGHTA and CDR2 FQGNSA. V lost 5 bases, J lost 7 bases, and 13 bases stayed unmatched. For the CDR3, the DNA is TGTGCCAGCAGCGGTAGGCGGCAGGGGGCTAGGAACACCATATATTTT. Protein: CASSGRRQGARNTIYF. The variable domain in full, completed from reference TRBV7-2 and TRBJ1-3, reads GAGVSQSPSNKVTEKGKDVELRCDPISGHTALYWYRQSLGQGLEFLIYFQGNSAPDKSGLPSDRFSAERTGGSVSTLTIQRTQQEDSAVYLCASSGRRQGARNTIYFGEGSWLTVV.

This rearrangement joins TRBV6-5 to TRBJ1-2; D uncertain. The CDR3 has 12 amino acids. V gave up 6 bases and J gave up 2 bases, with 7 bases separating them. Germline-derived CDR1 and CDR2 are MNHEY and SVGAGI. The DNA of the CDR3 is TGTGCCAGCAGCCTCCTAAACTATGGCTACACCTTC. It specifies CASSLLNYGYTF.

The chain joins TRBV7-2 to TRBJ1-3; D not certain. CDR3 size: 15 residues. Per germline, CDR1 SGHTA and CDR2 FQGNSA. With 1 base removed from V and 3 bases from J, the gap between germline ends came to 10 bases. This chain's CDR3 is CASSLVDADGNTIYF. CDR3 in DNA: TGTGCCAGCAGCTTAGTCGACGCGGATGGAAACACCATATATTTT.

J is TRBJ2-7 and V is TRBV7-2; D is perhaps TRBD2 (6 bases). Per the germline V gene, CDR1 is SGHTA and CDR2 is FQGNSA. V lost 1 base, J lost 1 base, and 11 bases lay in between. The CDR3 loop spans 15 amino acids. The CDR3 region has the DNA TGTGCCAGCAGCTTAGTGGTGGGGGGATCCTACGAGCAGTACTTC. It translates to CASSLVVGGSYEQYF.

The rearrangement links TRBV5-1 to TRBJ2-1, with 11 bases fitting TRBD2. The CDR3 is 16 amino acids. Germline V lookup: CDR1 SGHRS, CDR2 YFSETQ. The V gene end was trimmed by 4 bases and the J gene end by 11 bases; junction bases not matched to a gene: 14. CDR3 loop: CASSTPGTSGVKKQFF. The DNA for the CDR3 is TGCGCCAGCAGCACCCCCGGGACTAGCGGAGTGAAGAAGCAGTTCTTC.

The chain combines TRBV7-3 with TRBJ2-1, with 13 bases aligning to TRBD2. Germline V gene lookup returns CDR1 SGHTA and CDR2 FQGTGA. V was pared by 2 bases and J by 6 bases, with 4 bases of the junction left unmatched. The CDR3 has 16 amino acids. This chain's CDR3 is CASSLLGLAGANEQFF. The CDR3 DNA reads TGTGCCAGCAGCTTACTCGGACTAGCGGGAGCCAATGAGCAGTTCTTC.

This clone was found a few times. This chain connects TRBV7-8 to TRBJ2-2; D gene ambiguous. Germline V gene lookup returns CDR1 SGHVS and CDR2 FQNEAQ. The CDR3 runs to 14 residues. The V end lost 5 bases, the J end lost 7 bases, and 14 bases lay between the germline ends. CDR3 coding DNA: TGTGCCAGCAGCCGTAATACTGCGATCGGGGAGCTGTTTTTT. It translates to CASSRNTAIGELFF.

This chain uses TRBV6-5 with TRBJ2-6, with D possibly being TRBD2 (6 bases). This CDR3 contains 16 residues. CDR1 is MNHEY and CDR2 is SVGAGI in the germline V gene. V lost 1 base, J lost 2 bases, and 9 bases lay in between. The chain's CDR3 is CASSYFGGTGANVLTF. The CDR3 nucleotides are TGTGCCAGCAGTTACTTTGGGGGGACTGGGGCCAACGTCCTGACTTTC.